These 7 T cell receptor beta chains originate from one sample sequenced in a study of T-cell reconstitution after alpha-beta-depleted transplantation in children (dated by TCRdb to 2016 to 2018). The intended sense of this specimen's treatment or condition label: allogeneic hematopoietic cell transplantation with graft depleted of TCRalphabeta T cells and CD19 B cells. To prepare the library, PCR was applied. Sequenced using an Illumina HiSeq 2500. To normalize quantification of the TCRbeta repertoire, the TCR libraries were built with molecular barcoding that relied on unique molecular identifiers. TCRdb reprocessing: public reads trimmed at Q25 with fastp, clones called with MiXCR, in-frame beta chains kept. Rows are combined by CDR3 protein, so each entry shows the most common genes and DNA. The sample data list 250,000 to 300,000 distinct CDR3 sequences, and 11% of these were observed just once. Around 20% of the sample lies in the top ten.

The sample consisted of peripheral blood, taken 180 days after TCRalphabeta/CD19-depleted stem cell transplant. The receptors derive from a male patient between 2 and 15 years old who had a stem cell transplant for chronic granulomatous disease, so the T cells may come from the graft donor.

In the case of this clonotype: This may come from a read error, since a much larger clone is one base off. This chain connects TRBV25-1 to TRBJ1-4; D not certain. The CDR3 extends over 13 amino acids. Germline V lookup: CDR1 MGHDK, CDR2 SYGVNS. CDR3: CTSSEWKTEGTFF. Written as DNA, the CDR3 is TGTACCAGCAGTGAATGGAAGACGGAAGGAACGTTTTTT. Filled out from reference TRBV25-1 and TRBJ1-4, the complete variable domain reads EADIYQTPRYLVIGTGKKITLECSQTMGHDKMYWYQQDPGMELHLIHYSYGVNSTEKGDLSSESTVSRIRTEHFPLTLESARPSHTSQYLCTSSEWKTEGTFFGSGTQLSVL.

The chain links TRBV4-3 to TRBJ2-3; possibly TRBD1 for D (5 bases). CDR1 LGHNA and CDR2 YSLEER come from the germline V gene. This CDR3 spans 13 amino acids. Between the trimmed V and J ends, which lost 1 base and 4 bases, there was a span of 6 bases. The CDR3 loop reads CASSQVGADTQYF. DNA of the CDR3: TGCGCCAGCAGCCAAGTAGGGGCAGATACGCAGTATTTT.

This clonotype was found many times. The chain recombines TRBV6-5 with TRBJ2-1; D unclear. The CDR3 loop spans 11 amino acids. V lost 10 bases, J lost 11 bases, and 15 bases lay in between. The germline V gene encodes CDR1 MNHEY and CDR2 SVGAGI. The CDR3 protein is CATHSRAKQFF. In DNA, the CDR3 is TGTGCCACCCACAGTAGGGCAAAGCAGTTCTTC.

In its sample, this clonotype was seen many times. V usage is TRBV18 and J usage is TRBJ2-5; D remains unclear. Germline CDR1 and CDR2: KGHSH and LQKENI. Trimming shortened V by 3 bases and J by 5 bases, and 7 bases separated the two germline ends. There are 12 residues in the CDR3. The CDR3 nucleotides are TGTGCCAGCTCACCCCGCGCGGAGACCCAGTACTTC. It translates to CASSPRAETQYF.

This clonotype was seen ten or more times. The chain links TRBV5-1 to TRBJ2-3, with 7 positions matching TRBD2. Germline-derived CDR1 and CDR2 are SGHRS and YFSETQ. This CDR3 comprises 17 residues. V was pared by 4 bases and J by 2 bases, with 13 bases of the junction left unmatched. The CDR3 region has the DNA TGCGCCAGCAGCCAAAGATCTAGCGGAATAAACACAGATACGCAGTATTTT. This translates into CASSQRSSGINTDTQYF. The full variable domain, rest sourced from reference TRBV5-1 and TRBJ2-3, is KAGVTQTPRYLIKTRGQQVTLSCSPISGHRSVSWYQQTPGQGLQFLFEYFSETQRNKGNFPGRFSGRQFSNSRSEMNVSTLELGDSALYLCASSQRSSGINTDTQYFGPGTRLTVL.

This clonotype was observed at least ten times. The genes are TRBV20-1 and TRBJ2-2; possible D gene TRBD2, 7 bases. This CDR3 spans 16 amino acids. Between the trimmed V and J ends, which lost 6 bases and 6 bases, there was a span of 23 bases. The germline CDR1 and CDR2 sequences are DFQATT and SNEGSKA (reference sequence). CDR3 sequence: CSARKGGGLPPGELFF. As DNA, the CDR3 is TGCAGTGCCAGGAAAGGGGGAGGGCTACCTCCCGGGGAGCTGTTTTTT.

At least ten counts were recorded for this clonotype. The gene calls are TRBV4-1 and TRBJ1-5; D call uncertain. Germline CDR1 and CDR2: MGHRA and YSYEKL. This CDR3 has 16 amino acids. Trimming left V 0 bases short and J 2 bases short, with 11 bases between. The CDR3 reads CASSQDSFPGNQPQHF. The DNA for the CDR3 is TGCGCCAGCAGCCAAGATAGTTTTCCCGGCAATCAGCCCCAGCATTTT.